The entry below gives a single T cell receptor beta chain sequence along with its context. Its specificity is not known. UMIs and a universal primer site were added when TCR cDNA was made by 5'RACE template switching. TCRdb processed the 5' RACE reads anew with MiXCR; each CDR3 protein has one entry. The table has fewer than 500,000 distinct CDR3 sequences, around 20% seen once. This record belongs to a study of T cells after yellow fever vaccination. Findings and limits, study-wide: Post-booster repertoires again held most primary-vaccination clones (roughly 95% CD4, around 90% CD8).

Per germline, CDR1 SGDLS and CDR2 YYNGEE. The CDR3 contains 14 residues. V dropped 0 bases and J dropped 6 bases, with 12 bases sitting between them. The V gene is TRBV9, the J gene TRBJ1-1; tentatively, D is TRBD1 (5 bases). The TCR was taken from a man younger than 30 who received the YFV17D yellow fever vaccine. The material was PBMCs, obtained before the yellow fever booster vaccination. DNA for the CDR3: TGTGCCAGCAGCGTAGTCTCTGACAGCCCTGAAGCTTTCTTT. Amino acids: CASSVVSDSPEAFF.